The 25 T cell receptor beta chains in this list originate from one sample, sequenced in a study of T cell responses to AZD1222 COVID-19 vaccine. Here immunoSEQ multiplex PCR was the method, and the copy in TCRdb shows in-frame clones only, minus some. Here the sample spans 120,000 or so clones, about 87% being singletons. Sequencing was performed on peripheral blood, taken 28 days after the second AZD1222 dose. Every receptor here comes from an adult who received the AZD1222 COVID-19 vaccine.

The chain carries TRBV4-1 and TRBJ2-2; possibly TRBD1 or TRBD2 for D (5 bases each). V lost 0 bases and J 5 bases, leaving 13 bases between the germline ends. This CDR3 has 16 residues. Germline-derived CDR1 and CDR2 are MGHRA and YSYEKL. CDR3 nucleotide sequence: TGCGCCAGCAGCCAAGATTTGATCGGGGCGACCGGGGAGCTGTTTTTT. It specifies CASSQDLIGATGELFF.

The rearrangement uses TRBV28 and TRBJ1-3, with a tentative D call TRBD1 (5 bases). CDR3 length equals 14 residues. Germline V gene data show CDR1 as MDHEN and CDR2 as SYDVKM. V was clipped by 4 bases and J by 1 base, with 8 bases between them. CDR3 sequence (DNA): TGTGCCAGCAGTTCCGGGACGTCTGGAAACACCATATATTTT. Translated: CASSSGTSGNTIYF. The entire variable domain, with the rest obtained from reference TRBV28 and TRBJ1-3, is as follows: DVKVTQSSRYLVKRTGEKVFLECVQDMDHENMFWYRQDPGLGLRLIYFSYDVKMKEKGDIPEGYSVSREKKERFSLILESASTNQTSMYLCASSSGTSGNTIYFGEGSWLTVV.

The chain is built from TRBV5-4 and TRBJ2-3, with 10 bases lining up with TRBD2. Per the germline V gene, CDR1 is SGHNT and CDR2 is YYREEE (reference sequence). The V gene end was trimmed by 2 bases and the J gene end by 3 bases; junction bases not matched to a gene: 6. The CDR3 is 16 residues long. CDR3 DNA: TGTGCCAGCAGCTTCCAGCTAGCGGGAGAGACAGATACGCAGTATTTT. This translates into CASSFQLAGETDTQYF.

V gene TRBV4-1 combines with J gene TRBJ1-5, with D possibly TRBD1 on 5 matching bases. Germline CDR1 is MGHRA and CDR2 is YSYEKL. This CDR3 is built from 15 residues. The germline V and J ends were trimmed by 3 bases and 0 bases, with 9 bases remaining between them. CDR3 protein: CASSQTDYSNQPQHF. The CDR3 coding sequence is TGCGCCAGCAGCCAGACAGATTATAGCAATCAGCCCCAGCATTTT.

The rearrangement joins TRBV11-1 to TRBJ2-1; 15 bases line up with TRBD2. J lost 5 bases, V lost 8 bases, and 4 bases had no gene match. CDR1 is SGHAT and CDR2 is FQDESV in the germline V gene (reference sequence). The CDR3 covers 15 residues. CDR3 sequence reads: CASRGLAGGHNEQFF. In DNA form, the CDR3 reads TGTGCCAGCCGGGGACTAGCGGGAGGACACAATGAGCAGTTCTTC.

The chain joins TRBV29-1 to TRBJ2-5; D not certain. This CDR3 is built from 12 residues. The germline V and J ends were trimmed by 4 bases and 0 bases, with 6 bases remaining between them. In germline, CDR1 is SQVTM, CDR2 ANQGSEA. The CDR3 nucleotides read TGCAGCGTTGCGGCTAACCAAGAGACCCAGTACTTC. Translation gives CSVAANQETQYF.

This chain uses TRBV6-7 with TRBJ2-2, with 10 bases fitting TRBD1. TRBV6-7 is known as an ORF, though its function is uncertain. Trimming cost V 6 bases and J 7 bases; bases outside gene matches: 11. This CDR3 comprises 16 residues. The DNA for the CDR3 is TGTGCCAGCAGACTTCCGACAGGGGGCTCAGGCGGGGAGCTGTTTTTT. It is translated as CASRLPTGGSGGELFF.

This clone showed up many times. The gene calls are TRBV3-1 (or the pseudogene TRBV3-2) and TRBJ1-4, with a tentative D call TRBD1 (6 bases). This CDR3 is built from 16 residues. CDR1 LGHDT and CDR2 YNNKEL come from the germline V gene (reference sequence). Trimming stripped 4 bases from V and 3 bases from J, with 15 bases between. The CDR3, as DNA: TGTGCCAGCAGCCCGCCCTTGGACAGCCCTAATGAAAAACTGTTTTTT. As protein: CASSPPLDSPNEKLFF.

The chain carries TRBV18 and TRBJ1-5; D not certain. Trimming cost V 0 bases and J 7 bases, with 13 bases left between them. The germline V gene encodes CDR1 KGHSH and CDR2 LQKENI. This CDR3 is 15 amino acids long. The CDR3 loop is CASSPPGRVGQPQHF. The DNA for the CDR3 is TGTGCCAGCTCACCACCGGGGAGGGTTGGCCAGCCCCAGCATTTT.

This clone was counted once. The chain employs TRBV7-9 and TRBJ2-7; the match to TRBD1 covers 7 bases. V lost 5 bases and J lost 2; bases outside the gene matches: 6. CDR1 SEHNR and CDR2 FQNEAQ come from the germline V gene (reference sequence). The CDR3 loop spans 14 amino acids. The CDR3 DNA is TGTGCCAGCAGCCTAAGACAGGGCCCCTACGAGCAGTACTTC. It translates to CASSLRQGPYEQYF.

The J gene is TRBJ1-1, the V gene TRBV9; 7 nucleotides agree with TRBD1. V lost 4 bases and J lost 6; bases outside the gene matches: 9. Germline V CDR1 and CDR2: SGDLS, YYNGEE. This CDR3 is built from 14 residues. The DNA for the CDR3 is TGTGCCAGCAGCTTCCCGACAGGGTTGCCTGAAGCTTTCTTT. Protein product: CASSFPTGLPEAFF.

The chain uses TRBV27 and TRBJ2-7; 14 nucleotides agree with TRBD2. The CDR3 is 15 residues long. CDR1 and CDR2 (germline): MNHEY, SMNVEV (reference sequence). V lost 6 bases, J lost 3 bases, and 4 bases stayed unmatched. The CDR3 coding sequence is TGTGCCAGCAGCTGGGGACTAGCGGGGGTCTACGAGCAGTACTTC. It encodes CASSWGLAGVYEQYF.

Only one count was recorded for this clone. CDR3 sequence reads: CASSHSVGVYEQYF. The CDR3 nucleotides read TGTGCCAGCAGCCATTCCGTGGGGGTCTACGAGCAGTACTTC. J is TRBJ2-7 and V is TRBV14, with D perhaps assigned TRBD1 or TRBD2 (5 bases each). Germline V CDR1 and CDR2: SGHDN, FVKESK. Trimming cost V 3 bases and J 3 bases, with 12 bases left between them. CDR3 length: 14 residues.

The V and J genes are TRBV27 and TRBJ2-7; D not certain. Germline V lookup: CDR1 MNHEY, CDR2 SMNVEV (reference sequence). CDR3 length: 14 amino acids. V gave up 0 bases and J gave up 4 bases, with 10 bases separating them. The CDR3 region is CASSLSNGGYEQYF. The CDR3 nucleotides read TGTGCCAGCAGTTTATCGAACGGTGGGTACGAGCAGTACTTC.

The chain uses TRBV5-1 and TRBJ1-1, with TRBD1 matching 7 bases. V trimming: 3 bases; J trimming: 5 bases; junction bases outside the gene matches: 7. The germline V gene encodes CDR1 SGHRS and CDR2 YFSETQ. The CDR3 totals 14 residues. The CDR3 sequence: CASSWRQGRTEAFF. The CDR3, as DNA: TGCGCCAGCAGCTGGCGACAGGGAAGAACTGAAGCTTTCTTT.

The V gene is TRBV5-1, the J gene TRBJ2-2; D is tentatively TRBD1 or TRBD2 (5 bases each). Germline-derived CDR1 and CDR2 are SGHRS and YFSETQ. The V gene lost 1 base and the J gene lost 7 bases, with 14 bases spanning the gap. This CDR3 region has 15 residues. CDR3 nucleotide sequence: TGCGCCAGCAGCTTGAATGAGGGGCAAGGCGGGGAGCTGTTTTTT. Translating it yields CASSLNEGQGGELFF.

The genes are TRBV5-8 and TRBJ2-1, with 7 bases matching TRBD1. The CDR3 spans 15 residues. CDR1 and CDR2 (germline): SGHTS, YDEGEE. Unmatched junction bases numbered 4, after V lost 4 bases and J lost 0 bases. CDR3 in DNA: TGTGCCAGCAGCCGCAGGGGGAGCTCCTACAATGAGCAGTTCTTC. Amino acids: CASSRRGSSYNEQFF.

In this sample, this clone turned up once. V and J are TRBV3-1 (or the pseudogene TRBV3-2) and TRBJ2-1, with D unresolved. This CDR3 is built from 12 residues. V lost 0 bases to trimming and J lost 7 bases, with 4 bases between them. Per the germline V gene, CDR1 is LGHDT and CDR2 is YNNKEL (reference sequence). The CDR3 coding sequence is TGTGCCAGCAGCCAAGATCTGAATGAGCAGTTCTTC. Protein product: CASSQDLNEQFF.

V gene TRBV19 combines with J gene TRBJ2-1; TRBD2 agrees at 11 bases. The V gene's germline CDR1 is LNHDA and CDR2 SQIVND (reference sequence). V dropped 5 bases and J dropped 1; count of bases not matched to a gene: 7. The CDR3 length is 17 residues. The CDR3 reads CASSLAGGSSSYNEQFF. The CDR3 bases are TGTGCCAGTAGTCTAGCGGGAGGAAGTAGTTCCTACAATGAGCAGTTCTTC.

This clone was recorded once. The chain carries TRBV3-1 (or the pseudogene TRBV3-2) and TRBJ2-5, with 7 bases identical to TRBD2. V was pared by 1 base and J by 5 bases, with 1 base of the junction left unmatched. The CDR3 has 13 residues. CDR1 is LGHDT and CDR2 is YNNKEL in the germline V gene (reference sequence). In nucleotides, the CDR3 is TGTGCCAGCAGCCAAGTTAGCGGGGAGACCCAGTACTTC. Its translation is CASSQVSGETQYF.

J is TRBJ2-7 and V is TRBV2, with D perhaps TRBD1 or TRBD2 (6 bases each). V dropped 6 bases and J dropped 2 bases, with 14 bases sitting between them. The V gene's germline CDR1 is SNHLY and CDR2 FYNNEI. The CDR3 runs 14 residues. CDR3 protein: CASSQGGIAYEQYF. In DNA form, the CDR3 reads TGTGCCAGCAGCCAAGGGGGGATCGCCTACGAGCAGTACTTC.

The rearrangement joins TRBV3-1 (or the pseudogene TRBV3-2) to TRBJ2-1, with no clear D. The germline V gene encodes CDR1 LGHDT and CDR2 YNNKEL (reference sequence). The CDR3 consists of 13 residues. V lost 1 base and J 6 bases, leaving 7 bases between the germline ends. The CDR3 DNA follows: TGTGCCAGCAGCCAAGGGACCACCAATGAGCAGTTCTTC. It translates to CASSQGTTNEQFF.

The chain uses TRBV28 and TRBJ1-2, with D possibly being TRBD1 (5 bases). Between the trimmed V and J ends, which lost 4 bases and 4 bases, there was a span of 7 bases. Germline CDR1 is MDHEN and CDR2 is SYDVKM. CDR3 length: 12 amino acids. CDR3: CASSSGTYGYTF. CDR3 bases: TGTGCCAGCAGTTCAGGGACCTATGGCTACACCTTC.

The V gene is TRBV5-5, the J gene TRBJ2-2, with TRBD1 matching 9 bases. Germline CDR1 and CDR2: SGHKS and YYEKEE (reference sequence). The CDR3 sequence is 16 residues long. The junction had 7 bases not matched to a gene; V was cut back by 2 bases and J by 5 bases. CDR3 sequence: CASSFPLQGATGELFF. In DNA form, the CDR3 reads TGTGCCAGCAGCTTCCCTTTACAGGGGGCTACCGGGGAGCTGTTTTTT.

The chain combines TRBV30 with TRBJ1-6; TRBD1 is a possible D gene (6 bases). The CDR3 contains 14 residues. V dropped 4 bases and J dropped 6 bases, with 13 bases sitting between them. CDR1 and CDR2 from the germline V gene are GTSNPN and SVGIG (reference sequence). This CDR3 is CAWNRELLNSPLHF. The CDR3 DNA sequence: TGTGCCTGGAACAGGGAGTTACTTAATTCACCCCTCCACTTT.